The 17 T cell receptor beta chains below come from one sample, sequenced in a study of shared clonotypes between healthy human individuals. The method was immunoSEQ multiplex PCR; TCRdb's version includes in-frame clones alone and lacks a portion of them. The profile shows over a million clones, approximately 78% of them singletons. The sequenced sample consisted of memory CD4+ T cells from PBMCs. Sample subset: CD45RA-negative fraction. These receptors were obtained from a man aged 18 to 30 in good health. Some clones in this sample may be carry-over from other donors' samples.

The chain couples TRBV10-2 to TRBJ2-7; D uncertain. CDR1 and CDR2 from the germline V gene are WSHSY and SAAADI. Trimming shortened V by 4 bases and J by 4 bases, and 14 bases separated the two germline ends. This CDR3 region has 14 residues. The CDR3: CASSGAHLVYEQYF. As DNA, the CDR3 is TGCGCCAGCAGTGGAGCCCATCTGGTATACGAGCAGTACTTC.

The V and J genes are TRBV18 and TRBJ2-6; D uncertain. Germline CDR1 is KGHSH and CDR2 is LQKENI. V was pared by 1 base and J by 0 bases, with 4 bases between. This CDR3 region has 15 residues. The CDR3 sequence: CASSPQVSGANVLTF. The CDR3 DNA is TGTGCCAGCTCACCACAGGTCTCTGGGGCCAACGTCCTGACTTTC.

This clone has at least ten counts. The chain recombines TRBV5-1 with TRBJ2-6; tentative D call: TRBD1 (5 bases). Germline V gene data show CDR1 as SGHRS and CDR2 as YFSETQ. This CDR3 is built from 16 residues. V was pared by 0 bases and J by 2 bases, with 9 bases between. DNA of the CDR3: TGCGCCAGCAGCTTGGCTGCAGGGCCTGGGGCCAACGTCCTGACTTTC. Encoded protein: CASSLAAGPGANVLTF.

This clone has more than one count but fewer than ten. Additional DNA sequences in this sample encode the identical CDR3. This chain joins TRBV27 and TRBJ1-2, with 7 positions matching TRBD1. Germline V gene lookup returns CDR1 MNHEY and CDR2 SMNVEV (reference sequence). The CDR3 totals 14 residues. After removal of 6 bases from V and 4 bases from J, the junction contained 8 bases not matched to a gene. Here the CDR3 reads CASRGTGTAYGYTF. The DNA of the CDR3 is TGTGCCAGCAGAGGAACCGGGACAGCCTATGGCTACACCTTC.

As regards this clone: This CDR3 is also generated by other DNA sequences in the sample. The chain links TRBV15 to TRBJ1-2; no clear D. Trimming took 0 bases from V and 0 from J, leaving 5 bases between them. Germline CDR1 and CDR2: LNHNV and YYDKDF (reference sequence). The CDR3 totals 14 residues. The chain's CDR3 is CATSRDRANYGYTF. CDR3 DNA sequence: TGTGCCACCAGCAGAGATAGGGCTAACTATGGCTACACCTTC. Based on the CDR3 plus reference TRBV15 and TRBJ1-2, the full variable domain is DAMVIQNPRYQVTQFGKPVTLSCSQTLNHNVMYWYQQKSSQAPKLLFHYYDKDFNNEADTPDNFQSRRPNTSFCFLDIRSPGLGDTAMYLCATSRDRANYGYTFGSGTRLTVV.

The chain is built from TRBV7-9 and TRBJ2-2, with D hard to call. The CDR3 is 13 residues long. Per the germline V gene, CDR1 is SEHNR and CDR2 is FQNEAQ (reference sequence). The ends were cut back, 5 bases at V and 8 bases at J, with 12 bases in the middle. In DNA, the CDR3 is TGTGCCAGCAGCCCTCATACAATAGGGGAGCTGTTTTTT. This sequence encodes CASSPHTIGELFF.

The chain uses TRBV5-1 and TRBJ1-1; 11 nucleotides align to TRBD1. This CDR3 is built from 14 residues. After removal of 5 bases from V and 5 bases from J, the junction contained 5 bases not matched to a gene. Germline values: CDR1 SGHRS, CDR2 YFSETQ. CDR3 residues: CASRWGQGETEAFF. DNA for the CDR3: TGCGCCAGCAGGTGGGGACAGGGGGAAACTGAAGCTTTCTTT.

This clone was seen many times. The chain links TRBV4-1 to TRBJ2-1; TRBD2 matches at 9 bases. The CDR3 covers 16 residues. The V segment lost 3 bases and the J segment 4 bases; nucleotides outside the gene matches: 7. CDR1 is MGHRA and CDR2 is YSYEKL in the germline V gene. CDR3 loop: CASSHQSSGVYNEQFF. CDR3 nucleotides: TGCGCCAGCAGCCACCAGTCTAGCGGGGTGTACAATGAGCAGTTCTTC.

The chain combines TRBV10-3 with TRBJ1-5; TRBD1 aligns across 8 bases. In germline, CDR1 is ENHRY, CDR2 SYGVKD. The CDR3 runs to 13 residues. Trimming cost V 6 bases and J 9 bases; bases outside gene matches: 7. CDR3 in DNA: TGTGCCATCAGGTGGGACAGGATGGCGCCCCAGCATTTT. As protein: CAIRWDRMAPQHF.

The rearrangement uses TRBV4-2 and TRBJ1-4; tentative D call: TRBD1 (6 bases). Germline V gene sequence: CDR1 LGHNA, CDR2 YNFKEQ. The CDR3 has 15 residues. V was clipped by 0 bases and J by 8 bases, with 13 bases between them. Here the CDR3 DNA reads TGTGCCAGCAGCCAAGACAACAGGGAGTGGGAAAAACTGTTTTTT. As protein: CASSQDNREWEKLFF.

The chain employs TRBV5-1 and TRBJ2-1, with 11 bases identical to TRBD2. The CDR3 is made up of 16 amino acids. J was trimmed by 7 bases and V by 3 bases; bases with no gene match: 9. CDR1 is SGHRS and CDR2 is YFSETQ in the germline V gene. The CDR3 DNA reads TGCGCCAGCAGCTCCTCGGGGCTAGCGGGAGGAAATGAGCAGTTCTTC. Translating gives CASSSSGLAGGNEQFF.

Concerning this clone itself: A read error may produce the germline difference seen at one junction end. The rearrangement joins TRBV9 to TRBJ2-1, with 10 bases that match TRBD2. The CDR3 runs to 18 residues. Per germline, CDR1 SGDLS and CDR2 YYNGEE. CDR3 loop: CASNVESGRAWSYNEQFF. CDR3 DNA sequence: TGTGCCAGCAACGTAGAGAGCGGGAGGGCCTGGTCCTACAATGAGCAGTTCTTC.

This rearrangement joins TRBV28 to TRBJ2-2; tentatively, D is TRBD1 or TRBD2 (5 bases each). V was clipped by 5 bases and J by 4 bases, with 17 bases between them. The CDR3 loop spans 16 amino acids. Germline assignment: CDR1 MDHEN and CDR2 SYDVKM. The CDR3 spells CASSTSGPTITGELFF. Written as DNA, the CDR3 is TGTGCCAGCAGTACCTCGGGGCCCACGATCACCGGGGAGCTGTTTTTT. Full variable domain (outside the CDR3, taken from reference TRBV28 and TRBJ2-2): DVKVTQSSRYLVKRTGEKVFLECVQDMDHENMFWYRQDPGLGLRLIYFSYDVKMKEKGDIPEGYSVSREKKERFSLILESASTNQTSMYLCASSTSGPTITGELFFGEGSRLTVL.

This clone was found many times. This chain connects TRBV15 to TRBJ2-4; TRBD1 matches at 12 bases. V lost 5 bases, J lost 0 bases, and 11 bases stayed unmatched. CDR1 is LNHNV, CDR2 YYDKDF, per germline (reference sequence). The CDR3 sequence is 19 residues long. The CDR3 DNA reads TGTGCCACCAGCCGTTTGGGACAGGGGGCGCCCCTAGCCAAAAACATTCAGTACTTC. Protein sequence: CATSRLGQGAPLAKNIQYF.

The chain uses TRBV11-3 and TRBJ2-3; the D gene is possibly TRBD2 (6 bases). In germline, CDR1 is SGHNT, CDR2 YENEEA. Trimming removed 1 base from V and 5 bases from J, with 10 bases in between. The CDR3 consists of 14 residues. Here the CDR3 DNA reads TGTGCCAGCAGCTTAGCGGGAGAAGGAGATACGCAGTATTTT. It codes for CASSLAGEGDTQYF.

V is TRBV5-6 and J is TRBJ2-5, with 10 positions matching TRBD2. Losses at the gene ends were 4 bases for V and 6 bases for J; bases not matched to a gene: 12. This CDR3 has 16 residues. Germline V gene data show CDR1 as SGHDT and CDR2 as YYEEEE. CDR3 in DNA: TGTGCCAGCAGCATTGGAGGCCCGGGACTAGCGAAGACCCAGTACTTC. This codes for CASSIGGPGLAKTQYF.

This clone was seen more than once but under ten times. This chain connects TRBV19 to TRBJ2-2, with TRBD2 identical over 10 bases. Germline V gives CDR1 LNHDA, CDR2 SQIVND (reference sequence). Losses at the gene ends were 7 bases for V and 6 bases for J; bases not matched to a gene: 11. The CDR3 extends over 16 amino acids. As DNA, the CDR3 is TGTGCCAGTACAGACAGGGCCCTAGCGGGAGCCGGGGAGCTGTTTTTT. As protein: CASTDRALAGAGELFF.